A single sample gave rise to the 17 T cell receptor beta chains below, sequenced in a study of blood T cell repertoires in COVID-19. Method: immunoSEQ multiplex PCR; TCRdb's copy keeps in-frame clones and lacks some. The profile shows about 190,000 clones, about 88% of them singletons. Material: peripheral blood. The receptors derive from a woman between 40 and 55 years old who had recovered from COVID-19.

The DNA of the CDR3 is TGTGCCAGCAGTGAGCAGGGGAGCAATCAGCCCCAGCATTTT. Residues: CASSEQGSNQPQHF. The rearrangement uses TRBV6-1 and TRBJ1-5; D might be TRBD1 (6 bases). Germline CDR1 reads MNHNS; CDR2 reads SASEGT. The CDR3 runs to 14 residues. V was cut by 3 bases and J by 1 base, with 7 bases left in between.

V and J are TRBV6-5 and TRBJ2-1; D is perhaps TRBD2 (6 bases). Trimming stripped 2 bases from V and 7 bases from J, with 15 bases between. CDR1 and CDR2 from the germline V gene are MNHEY and SVGAGI. CDR3 length equals 15 residues. This CDR3 reads CASSYPQIAVNEQFF. The CDR3 DNA is TGTGCCAGCAGTTACCCCCAAATAGCGGTTAATGAGCAGTTCTTC.

J is TRBJ1-2 and V is TRBV3-1 (or the pseudogene TRBV3-2); D remains ambiguous. Germline V gene lookup returns CDR1 LGHDT and CDR2 YNNKEL (reference sequence). V lost 1 base to trimming and J lost 5 bases, with 14 bases between them. The CDR3 has 15 residues. The CDR3 here is CASSQVLEPLYGYTF. For the CDR3, the DNA is TGTGCCAGCAGCCAAGTATTGGAGCCACTATATGGCTACACCTTC.

The chain has TRBV30 and TRBJ2-7; 9 bases align to TRBD1. With 3 bases clipped from V and 2 bases from J, the junction kept 8 bases outside the gene matches. The length of the CDR3 is 15 residues. The V gene's germline CDR1 is GTSNPN and CDR2 SVGIG (reference sequence). In DNA, the CDR3 is TGTGCCTGGAGCCCGGGACAGGGAATCACCTACGAGCAGTACTTC. It specifies CAWSPGQGITYEQYF.

This chain joins TRBV9 and TRBJ2-3, with 10 nucleotides matching TRBD2. Unmatched junction bases numbered 7, after V lost 0 bases and J lost 0 bases. Germline loops: CDR1 SGDLS, CDR2 YYNGEE. The CDR3 contains 18 residues. The CDR3 loop reads CASSVAPWTSGSTDTQYF. The CDR3 DNA sequence: TGTGCCAGCAGCGTAGCTCCCTGGACTAGCGGCAGCACAGATACGCAGTATTTT.

The chain carries TRBV18 and TRBJ2-1; D might be TRBD2 (5 bases). The CDR3 spans 14 residues. The V and J ends lost 2 bases and 4 bases respectively, with 9 bases between them. CDR1 and CDR2 from the germline V gene are KGHSH and LQKENI. The DNA for the CDR3 is TGTGCCAGCTCACCATCTAGCAGATACAATGAGCAGTTCTTC. Encoded protein: CASSPSSRYNEQFF.

The rearrangement joins TRBV9 to TRBJ2-5, with 9 positions matching TRBD2. The CDR3 length is 17 residues. V lost 0 bases to trimming and J lost 2 bases; unmatched junction nucleotides: 8. Germline V gene data show CDR1 as SGDLS and CDR2 as YYNGEE. The CDR3 reads CASSVGLTSGLQETQYF. For the CDR3, the DNA is TGTGCCAGCAGCGTAGGGTTGACTAGCGGTTTACAAGAGACCCAGTACTTC.

V usage is TRBV28 and J usage is TRBJ1-2; weak D call: TRBD1 (5 bases). Looked up from germline, CDR1 is MDHEN and CDR2 is SYDVKM. This CDR3 has 12 amino acids. Between the trimmed V and J ends, which lost 7 bases and 4 bases, there was a span of 10 bases. The CDR3 region is CASMGQGYGYTF. DNA for the CDR3: TGTGCCAGCATGGGGCAGGGCTATGGCTACACCTTC.

The V call is TRBV4-1, the J call TRBJ2-7; 11 bases are a match to TRBD2. The CDR3 has 18 residues. From germline, CDR1 is MGHRA and CDR2 YSYEKL. Trimming removed 0 bases from V and 9 bases from J; junction bases left unmatched: 16. CDR3 coding DNA: TGCGCCAGCAGCCAAGACCAGAAGCGTAGCGGGAGGGCCAGTACGCAGTACTTC. Translating it yields CASSQDQKRSGRASTQYF.

V gene TRBV19 combines with J gene TRBJ2-5, with D maybe TRBD1 (6 bases). In germline, CDR1 is LNHDA, CDR2 SQIVND (reference sequence). Trimming pared 7 bases from V and 7 bases from J, leaving 16 bases between. The CDR3 consists of 13 residues. CDR3 amino acids: CASTQQGTWTQYF. Here the CDR3 DNA reads TGTGCCAGTACCCAACAGGGAACGTGGACCCAGTACTTC.

The chain links TRBV7-2 to TRBJ2-1, with a possible D match to TRBD2 (5 bases). V lost 2 bases to trimming and J lost 1 base, with 9 bases between them. The CDR3 is 15 residues long. Germline CDR1 is SGHTA and CDR2 is FQGNSA. The CDR3: CASSLPGKSYNEQFF. The CDR3 DNA reads as TGTGCCAGCAGCTTACCGGGAAAGTCCTACAATGAGCAGTTCTTC.

This clone appeared once. V is TRBV28 and J is TRBJ2-5; D is perhaps TRBD2 (5 bases). V was pared by 8 bases and J by 4 bases, with 5 bases between. The CDR3 length is 10 residues. Germline V gene lookup returns CDR1 MDHEN and CDR2 SYDVKM. Written as DNA, the CDR3 is TGTGCCAGCGCGGGAGAGACCCAGTACTTC. This translates into CASAGETQYF. Full variable domain (remainder filled in from reference TRBV28 and TRBJ2-5): DVKVTQSSRYLVKRTGEKVFLECVQDMDHENMFWYRQDPGLGLRLIYFSYDVKMKEKGDIPEGYSVSREKKERFSLILESASTNQTSMYLCASAGETQYFGPGTRLLVL.

The chain carries TRBV24-1 and TRBJ2-1; D gene uncertain. Per the germline V gene, CDR1 is KGHDR and CDR2 is SFDVKD. The CDR3 runs to 16 residues. Between the trimmed V and J ends, which lost 7 bases and 0 bases, there was a span of 15 bases. CDR3 amino acids: CATSQTRLSSYNEQFF. CDR3 coding DNA: TGTGCCACCAGCCAAACCAGGCTAAGCTCCTACAATGAGCAGTTCTTC.

The CDR3 reads CASGLVTRTGTKMNTEAFF. In DNA form, the CDR3 reads TGTGCTAGTGGTTTGGTAACGAGGACAGGGACTAAAATGAACACTGAAGCTTTCTTT. V is TRBV12-5 and J is TRBJ1-1; 8 nucleotides align to TRBD1. The germline V gene encodes CDR1 LGHNT and CDR2 FRNRAP. The CDR3 totals 19 residues. The ends lost 0 bases at V and 0 bases at J; junction bases unmatched: 12.

Here the CDR3 DNA reads TGTGCCAGCTGGAAAACAGCGGGAGGGGGTGAGCAGTTCTTC. Protein product: CASWKTAGGGEQFF. The chain employs TRBV27 and TRBJ2-1, with 10 positions matching TRBD2. The germline CDR1 and CDR2 sequences are MNHEY and SMNVEV (reference sequence). The CDR3 totals 14 residues. The J segment lost 9 bases and the V segment lost 8 bases, leaving 10 bases of the junction unmatched.

The chain is built from TRBV19 and TRBJ2-2; weak D call: TRBD2 (6 bases). The germline V gene has CDR1 LNHDA and CDR2 SQIVND (reference sequence). The V end lost 6 bases, the J end lost 4 bases, and 12 bases lay between the germline ends. The CDR3 sequence is 14 residues long. CDR3 sequence (DNA): TGTGCCAGTAGCGGGAGTTCGACCACCGGGGAGCTGTTTTTT. As protein: CASSGSSTTGELFF.

The chain recombines TRBV19 with TRBJ1-4; D is undetermined. This CDR3 comprises 16 residues. The V and J ends lost 3 bases and 4 bases respectively, with 15 bases between them. Germline assignment: CDR1 LNHDA and CDR2 SQIVND (reference sequence). The CDR3 sequence is CASSIPPSADNEKLFF. CDR3 coding DNA: TGTGCCAGTAGTATTCCCCCTTCCGCGGATAATGAAAAACTGTTTTTT.